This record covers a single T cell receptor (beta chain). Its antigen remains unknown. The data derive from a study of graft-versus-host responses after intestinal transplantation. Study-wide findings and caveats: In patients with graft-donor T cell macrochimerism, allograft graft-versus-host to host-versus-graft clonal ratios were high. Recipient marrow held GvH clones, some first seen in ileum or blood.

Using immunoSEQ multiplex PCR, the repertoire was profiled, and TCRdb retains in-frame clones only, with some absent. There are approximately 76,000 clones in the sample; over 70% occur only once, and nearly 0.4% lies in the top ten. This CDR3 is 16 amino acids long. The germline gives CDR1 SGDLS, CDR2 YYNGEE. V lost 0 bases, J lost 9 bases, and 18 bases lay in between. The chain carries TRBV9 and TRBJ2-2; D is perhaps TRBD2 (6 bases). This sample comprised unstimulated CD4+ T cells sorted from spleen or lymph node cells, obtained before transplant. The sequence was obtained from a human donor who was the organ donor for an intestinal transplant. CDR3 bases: TGTGCCAGCAGCGTAGGAGGCCAGACCGGCGGGAGGGAGCTGTTTTTT. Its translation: CASSVGGQTGGRELFF.